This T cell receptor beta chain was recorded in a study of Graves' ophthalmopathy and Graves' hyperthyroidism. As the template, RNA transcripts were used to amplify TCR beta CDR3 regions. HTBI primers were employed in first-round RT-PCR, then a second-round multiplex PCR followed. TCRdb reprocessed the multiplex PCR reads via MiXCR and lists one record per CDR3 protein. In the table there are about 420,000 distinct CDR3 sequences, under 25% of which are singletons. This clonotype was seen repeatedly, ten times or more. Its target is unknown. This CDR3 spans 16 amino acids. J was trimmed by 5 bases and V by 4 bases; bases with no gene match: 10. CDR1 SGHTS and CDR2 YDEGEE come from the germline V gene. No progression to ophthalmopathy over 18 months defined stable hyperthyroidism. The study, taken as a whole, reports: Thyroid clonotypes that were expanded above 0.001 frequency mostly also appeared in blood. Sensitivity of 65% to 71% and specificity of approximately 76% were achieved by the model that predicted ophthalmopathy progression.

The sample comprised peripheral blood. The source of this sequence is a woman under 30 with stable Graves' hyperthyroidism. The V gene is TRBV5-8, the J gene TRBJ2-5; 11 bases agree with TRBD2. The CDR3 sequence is CASSPGLAEAGETQYF. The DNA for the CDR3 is TGTGCCAGCAGCCCGGGACTAGCGGAAGCAGGGGAGACCCAGTACTTC.